This TCR beta chain was profiled in a study of lymphopenia after photon versus proton radiotherapy. Deletions cut 0 bases from V and 5 bases from J, with 11 bases between. Germline CDR1 is MNHEY and CDR2 is SVGAGI. The CDR3 runs to 14 residues. Some clones are missing from TCRdb's copy, which holds only in-frame ones; the method was immunoSEQ multiplex PCR. The repertoire consists of about 24,000 clones, with 75% to 90% occurring once and the leading ten covering roughly a quarter. The sample consisted of peripheral blood, taken from a patient treated with photon-based radiotherapy. The V call is TRBV6-5, the J call TRBJ2-7; perhaps TRBD2 as D (6 bases). The source of this sequence is a middle-aged man with gastric cancer. This chain's CDR3 is CASSYSSGVDEQYF. The CDR3 nucleotides read TGTGCCAGCAGTTACTCGTCGGGGGTCGACGAGCAGTACTTC.